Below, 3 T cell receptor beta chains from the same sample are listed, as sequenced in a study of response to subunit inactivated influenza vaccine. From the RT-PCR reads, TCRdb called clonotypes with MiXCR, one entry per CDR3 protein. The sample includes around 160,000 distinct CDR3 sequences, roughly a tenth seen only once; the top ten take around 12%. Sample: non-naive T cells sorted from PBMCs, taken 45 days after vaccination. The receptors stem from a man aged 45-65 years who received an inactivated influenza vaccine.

CDR3 nucleotides: TGTGCCAGCAGCTCCGGGACGTCGGTGGAAAAACTGTTTTTT. The encoded protein is CASSSGTSVEKLFF. The V and J genes are TRBV7-3 and TRBJ1-4; D may be TRBD1 (5 bases). V lost 4 bases to trimming and J lost 8 bases, with 14 bases between them. The CDR3 is made up of 14 amino acids. The germline gives CDR1 SGHTA, CDR2 FQGTGA.

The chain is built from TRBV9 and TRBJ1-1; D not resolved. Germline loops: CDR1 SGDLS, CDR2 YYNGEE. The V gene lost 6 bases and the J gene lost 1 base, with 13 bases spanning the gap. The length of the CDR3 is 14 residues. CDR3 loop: CASNPGSWNTEAFF. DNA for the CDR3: TGTGCCAGCAACCCAGGCAGTTGGAACACTGAAGCTTTCTTT.

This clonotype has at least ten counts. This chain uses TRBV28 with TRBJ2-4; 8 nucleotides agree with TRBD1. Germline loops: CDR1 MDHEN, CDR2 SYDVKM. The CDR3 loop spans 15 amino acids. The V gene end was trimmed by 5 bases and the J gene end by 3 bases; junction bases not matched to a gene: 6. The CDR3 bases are TGTGCCAGCAGTCAAACCGGGACAGGCAAAAACATTCAGTACTTC. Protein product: CASSQTGTGKNIQYF.